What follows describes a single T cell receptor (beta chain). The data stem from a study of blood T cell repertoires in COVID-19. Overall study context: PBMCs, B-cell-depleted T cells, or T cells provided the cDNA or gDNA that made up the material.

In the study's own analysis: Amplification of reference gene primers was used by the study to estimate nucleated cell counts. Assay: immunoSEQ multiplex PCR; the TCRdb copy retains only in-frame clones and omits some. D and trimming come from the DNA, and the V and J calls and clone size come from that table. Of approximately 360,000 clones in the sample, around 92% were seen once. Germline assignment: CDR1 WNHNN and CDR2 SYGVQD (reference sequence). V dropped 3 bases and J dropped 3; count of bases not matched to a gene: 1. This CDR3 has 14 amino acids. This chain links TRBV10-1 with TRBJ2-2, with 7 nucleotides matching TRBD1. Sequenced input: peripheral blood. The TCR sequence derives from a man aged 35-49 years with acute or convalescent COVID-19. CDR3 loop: CASSDQGDTGELFF. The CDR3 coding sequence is TGCGCCAGCAGTGACCAGGGGGACACCGGGGAGCTGTTTTTT.